This section outlines one TCR beta chain sequence together with its context. Its antigen has not been determined. There are no base qualities to consult, and no much larger clone falls within one base. The cohort consisted of more than 650 healthy bone marrow donors. All cohort members were sampled while nominally healthy, although unrecorded immune exposures were likely present. The donor tested CMV seronegative and was one of the 352 seronegative cohort members. A peripheral blood sample was provided by each donor, and peripheral blood mononuclear cells were used for TCR beta sequencing. Genomic DNA was extracted from the blood cell samples with the Qiagen DNeasy Blood Extraction Kit. Looking up the germline V gene (reference sequence) yields CDR1 LNHDA and CDR2 SQIVND. The junction shows trimming of 4 bases on V and 1 base on J, plus 8 bases between the germline ends. From the cysteine up to the phenylalanine, the CDR3 has a length of 14 residues. The only DNA kept is the CDR3, 42 bases in frame from the first base.

Receptor libraries were prepared by the immunoSEQ multiplex PCR assay. A mixture of 60 forward primers for TCR Vbeta segments and 13 reverse primers for TCR Jbeta segments was used in the multiplex PCR. The CDR3 region of rearranged TCR beta genes was amplified from genomic DNA by a multiplex PCR assay. The Illumina HiSeq System was used to sequence the amplified TCR beta libraries as 87-base-pair reads. As for how the authors treated the data: A later analysis tallied 75 million to 95 million unique TCR beta chains across the 610 or so repertoires, and around 9.9 million of those chains were shared by two or more donors. A nearest-neighbor algorithm error-corrected the raw reads and collapsed the reads into unique sequences, merging closely related sequences to remove PCR and sequencing errors. CDR3 sequences were aligned to IMGT reference sequences to assign V, D and J gene segments. For a sequence to be retained, at least a six-nucleotide match to both a V gene segment and a J gene segment was required. A rearrangement was called productive if the CDR3 had no stop codons and remained in frame with V and J, and every other rearrangement was called non-productive. CDR3 was defined by IMGT convention, running from the second conserved V-encoded cysteine to the conserved J-encoded phenylalanine. The earlier analysis of about 610 of the donors excluded any sequence lacking an unambiguous match to a single V gene segment. An earlier analysis of several hundred of the donors classified V segments as functional when productive rearrangements were above 56.7% and as segregating when the standard deviation between donors was above 5%. A statistical classification framework was built for diagnosing cytomegalovirus status from the catalog of TCR beta chain sequences. In a later analysis, TCR nucleotide sequences were compared against IMGT/GENE-DB human TR gene sequences so that V and J genes could be assigned. In a later analysis, CDR3 sequences and most-parsimonious VDJ recombination scenarios were assigned using the TCRdist pipeline. In a later analysis, each TCR beta chain was defined by its CDR3 amino acid sequence together with its V-gene family, and reads lacking a unique V-gene family were excluded. A later analysis removed several hundred highly shared, low-generation-probability nucleotide sequences to deal with suspected cross-contamination and a sequencing artifact. A later analysis calculated a clonal expansion index for each public chain from normalized within-repertoire ranks of inferred template counts. A later analysis computed generation probabilities with a VDJ recombination model fitted to out-of-frame rearrangements, and checked the results against IGoR. Hypergeometric tests were used in a later analysis to score TCR-TCR, TCR-HLA and TCR-CMV co-occurrence, with a repertoire-size bias correction applied to the TCR pairs. False discovery rates were estimated in a later analysis by permuting HLA or CMV assignments 20 times. In a later analysis, co-occurring TCRs were grouped with DBSCAN, and TCRdist sequence similarity was added when clustering was performed within HLA-allele-positive subsets. Repertoires with fewer than 30,000 or more than 120,000 public chains, plus five repertoires with anomalous nucleotide sharing, were excluded from co-occurrence clustering. The clones in this table, taken by TCRdb from immuneACCESS, are in-frame only. Not every clone is retained; where verified, under half of the shortfall comes from an unresolved V gene, and the cause of the rest is unknown. The DNA gave D and trimming, while V, J and clone size come from that table. This sample is represented by under 200,000 clones; around 82% of them were singletons. The ten largest clones add up to around 0.97% of the sample.

The data were taken from a study of cytomegalovirus exposure and HLA in healthy donors (dated by TCRdb to the late 2010s). Study-wide context: An earlier analysis of some 500 of the donors reported 250 to 350 Gb of sequence data and 117 million unique TCR beta sequences from around 200 million T cells. An early release covering roughly 600 HLA-typed donors comprised about 320 gigabases of sequencing data and approximately 80 million unique TCR sequences. Of the roughly 390 genotyped donors, 70% to 90% were placed in the genetic ancestry cluster associated with self-reported Caucasian donors. The study was designed to test whether signatures of past pathogen exposure could be identified by cataloging public T cell receptors. Using immunosequencing, the study profiled T cell repertoires from roughly 650 subjects and related those repertoires to cytomegalovirus serostatus. A separate validation cohort of 100 to 150 different subjects was used in addition to the approximately 640-subject first cohort. To predict cytomegalovirus infection status, the study brought together high-throughput TCR immunosequencing, statistical association of individual TCRs with disease status, and machine learning. To study patterns of TCR occurrence, a later analysis re-analyzed previously published TCR beta repertoires from 700 or so donors and added high-resolution HLA genotyping. The later analysis used no new phenotypic data to find candidate immune exposures, relying instead on TCR beta sequences and their occurrence across donors. To decide whether each TCR beta V gene segment behaved as functional or pseudogenic, an earlier analysis of 587 of the donors relied on high-throughput TCR beta sequencing. Donor age, sex, ethnicity and CMV serostatus were compiled together with the repertoire data. A later genetic analysis took genome-wide SNP genotypes for about 55% of the roughly 700 donors and used that subset as a discovery cohort. All discovery cohort repertoires had been generated using a single sequencing platform. HLA typing included class I and class II loci at four-digit resolution. Typing coverage differed by locus: A, B, C, DRB1 and DQB1 were typed in about 629-630 donors, DQA1 in 500 to 550, DPA1 in approximately 600, and DPB1 in around 440. About 5 DR-DQ haplotypes were handled as single units for association and clustering, since linkage in the cohort was strong. Among some 400 genotyped donors of the cohort, an average of about 220,000 unique TCR beta nucleotide sequences was sequenced per donor, of which about 19% were non-productive. Overall study results and their limits: A few of the identified cytomegalovirus-associated TCR beta chains were confirmed in vitro to be specific for cytomegalovirus antigens. Strong co-occurrence of HLA alleles, especially DR and DQ, made assigning TCR associations to individual alleles difficult. V-gene and J-gene trimming of TCR beta chains was associated with a missense DCLRE1C variant in a later genetic analysis, and the association was replicated in an independent cohort. Cytomegalovirus status was reported to be diagnosed by the classifier with high specificity and sensitivity in both the original and validation cohorts. A later analysis associated 15,000 to 20,000 TCR beta sequences with specific HLA alleles at a false discovery rate of 0.05. A later analysis found that most CMV-associated TCR beta chains appeared HLA-restricted, with HLA associations seemingly driven largely by CMV exposure. Broadly in line with IMGT annotations, most TCR beta V segments showed up in productive rearrangements about 87% or about 30% of the time in an earlier analysis of around 550 of the donors. In a later genetic analysis, fewer N-insertions in productive TCRs were reported among donors in an Asian-associated ancestry cluster than the 666-donor mean. HLA typing was unavailable for some donors at each locus, so association tests used only the typed subset. A cluster of highly shared sequence variants was judged likely to represent a technical artifact of the sequencing pipeline. The only immune exposure information available for the cohort was CMV serostatus. A later analysis found that TCR association rates varied across HLA loci, with DRB1 alleles showing the most associated TCRs and HLA-C alleles the fewest. Roughly uniform sequencing depth across donors was assumed in presence/absence analyses, although this assumption may not hold. A further reported finding was that TCR beta sequences accurately predicted the HLA-A and HLA-B alleles for most subjects in the first cohort. The earlier analysis of approximately 590 of the donors excluded over 15 rarely observed V segments, including chromosome 9 orphons, because counts were too low. Several of the top co-occurrence clusters appeared to be linked to parvovirus B19, influenza, CMV and Epstein-Barr virus, according to a later analysis. Linkage disequilibrium might explain the correlated functional status among segregating V segments, but an unknown experimental factor could not be excluded. Because the 87-base-pair reads could not distinguish some IMGT-functional V segments, including TRBV6-2 and TRBV6-3, those segments were excluded. The study listed approximately 150 TCR beta chains as associated with cytomegalovirus. The cohort was sequenced for TCR beta chains only, and without alpha or paired-chain data the features that could be detected were limited. A later analysis found that HLA-associated TCR beta chains were more clonally expanded and had lower generation probabilities than equally common non-associated chains. It was suggested by the authors that the approach could potentially be generalized to other disease states and immunological phenotypes. Most TCR sequences were observed very rarely across donors, whereas some public TCRs were present in many individuals.

The chain employs TRBV19 and TRBJ1-5; 6 matching bases give a weak D call of TRBD1. The sequenced sample consisted of PBMCs. The clonotype originates from a man aged 25 to 45 in good health and CMV-seronegative. The CDR3: CASSKGQSNQPQHF. The nucleotide sequence reads as follows: TGTGCCAGTAGTAAGGGACAAAGCAATCAGCCCCAGCATTTT. This CDR3, with the reference TRBV19 and TRBJ1-5 proteins standing in past its ends, gives the full variable domain DGGITQSPKYLFRKEGQNVTLSCEQNLNHDAMYWYRQDPGQGLRLIYYSQIVNDFQKGDIAEGYSVSREKKESFPLTVTSAQKNPTAFYLCASSKGQSNQPQHFGDGTRLSIL.